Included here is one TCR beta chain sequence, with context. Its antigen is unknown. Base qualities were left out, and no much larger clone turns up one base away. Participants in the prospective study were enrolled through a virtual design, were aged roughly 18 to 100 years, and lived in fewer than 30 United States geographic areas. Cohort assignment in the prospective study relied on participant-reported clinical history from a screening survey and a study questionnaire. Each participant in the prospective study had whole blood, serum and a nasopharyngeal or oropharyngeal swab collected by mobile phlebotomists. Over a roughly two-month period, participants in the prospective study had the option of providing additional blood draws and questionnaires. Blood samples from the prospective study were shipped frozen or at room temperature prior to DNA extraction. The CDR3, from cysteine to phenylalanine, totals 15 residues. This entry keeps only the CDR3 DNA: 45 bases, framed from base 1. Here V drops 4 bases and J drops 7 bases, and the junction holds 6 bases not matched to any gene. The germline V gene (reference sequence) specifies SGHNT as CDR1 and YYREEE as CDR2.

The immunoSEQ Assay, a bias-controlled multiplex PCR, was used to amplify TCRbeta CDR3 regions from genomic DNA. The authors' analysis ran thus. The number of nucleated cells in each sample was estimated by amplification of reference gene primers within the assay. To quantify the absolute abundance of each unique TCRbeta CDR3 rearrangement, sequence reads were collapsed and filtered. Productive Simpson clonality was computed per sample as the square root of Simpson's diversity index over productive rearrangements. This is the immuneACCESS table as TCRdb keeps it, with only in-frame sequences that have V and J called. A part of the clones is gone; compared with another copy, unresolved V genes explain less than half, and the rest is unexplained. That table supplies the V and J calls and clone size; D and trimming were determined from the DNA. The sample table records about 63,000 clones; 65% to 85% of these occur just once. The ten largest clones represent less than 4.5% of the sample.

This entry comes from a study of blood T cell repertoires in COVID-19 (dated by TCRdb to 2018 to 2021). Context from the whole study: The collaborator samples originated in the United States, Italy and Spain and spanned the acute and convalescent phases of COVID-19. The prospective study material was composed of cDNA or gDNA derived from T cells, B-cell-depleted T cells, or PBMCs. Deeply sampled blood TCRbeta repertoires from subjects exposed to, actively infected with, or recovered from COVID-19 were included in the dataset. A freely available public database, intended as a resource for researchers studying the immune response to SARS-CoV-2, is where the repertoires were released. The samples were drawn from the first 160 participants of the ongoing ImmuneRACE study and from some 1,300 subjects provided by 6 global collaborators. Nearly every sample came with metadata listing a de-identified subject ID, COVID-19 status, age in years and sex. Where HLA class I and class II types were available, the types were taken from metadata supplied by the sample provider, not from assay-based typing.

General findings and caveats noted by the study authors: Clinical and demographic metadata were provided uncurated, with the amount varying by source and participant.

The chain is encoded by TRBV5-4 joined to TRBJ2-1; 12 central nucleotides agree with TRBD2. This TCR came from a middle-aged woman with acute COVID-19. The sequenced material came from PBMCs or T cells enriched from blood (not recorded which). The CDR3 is CASSIPSGGGNEQFF. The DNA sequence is TGTGCCAGCAGCATACCTAGCGGGGGGGGGAATGAGCAGTTCTTC.